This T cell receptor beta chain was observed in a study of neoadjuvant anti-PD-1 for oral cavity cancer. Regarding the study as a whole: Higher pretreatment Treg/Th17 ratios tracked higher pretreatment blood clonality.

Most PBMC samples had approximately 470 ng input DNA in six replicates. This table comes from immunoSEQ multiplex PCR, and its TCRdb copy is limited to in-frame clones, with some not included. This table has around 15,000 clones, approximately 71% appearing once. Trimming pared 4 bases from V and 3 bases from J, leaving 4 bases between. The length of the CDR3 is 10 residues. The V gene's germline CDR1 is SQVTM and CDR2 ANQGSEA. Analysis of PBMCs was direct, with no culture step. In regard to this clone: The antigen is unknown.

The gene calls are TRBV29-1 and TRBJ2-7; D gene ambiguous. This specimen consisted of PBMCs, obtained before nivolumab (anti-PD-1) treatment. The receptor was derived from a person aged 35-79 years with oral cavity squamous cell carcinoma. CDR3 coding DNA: TGCAGCGTTGTGTTCTACGAGCAGTACTTC. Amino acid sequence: CSVVFYEQYF.